This passage covers 26 T cell receptor beta chains from one sample sequenced in a study of cytomegalovirus exposure and HLA in healthy donors. Clones were read by immunoSEQ multiplex PCR, and TCRdb kept only the in-frame ones, dropping some. The sample records 150,000 to 200,000 clones, 84% being singletons. Material for sequencing was PBMCs. Receptors were obtained from a man younger than 45 in good health and CMV-seropositive.

V usage is TRBV19 and J usage is TRBJ2-7; possibly TRBD1 for D (6 bases). Trimming removed 5 bases from V and 4 bases from J, with 18 bases in between. The CDR3 is 15 residues long. Germline V lookup: CDR1 LNHDA, CDR2 SQIVND (reference sequence). For the CDR3, the DNA is TGTGCCAGTAGTTGGGCGCAGGGGACAAAATACGAGCAGTACTTC. Its translation is CASSWAQGTKYEQYF.

The J gene is TRBJ1-2, the V gene TRBV11-2; the D is unclear. Trimming removed 0 bases from V and 0 bases from J, with 8 bases in between. Germline V gene data show CDR1 as SGHAT and CDR2 as FQNNGV. The CDR3 sequence is 15 residues long. Written as DNA, the CDR3 is TGTGCCAGCAGCTTAGAACCGCAGGCTAACTATGGCTACACCTTC. Translating it yields CASSLEPQANYGYTF.

The V gene is TRBV5-6, the J gene TRBJ1-5; no reliable D call. The CDR3 length is 14 residues. V was cut by 1 base and J by 0 bases, with 5 bases left in between. Germline V gives CDR1 SGHDT, CDR2 YYEEEE. The CDR3 region is CASSLRGSNQPQHF. In nucleotides, the CDR3 is TGTGCCAGCAGCTTGCGCGGTAGCAATCAGCCCCAGCATTTT.

J is TRBJ2-5 and V is TRBV28; D gene ambiguous. Trimming took off 4 bases at V and 4 bases at J, with 4 bases between the two ends. The V gene's germline CDR1 is MDHEN and CDR2 SYDVKM. CDR3 length: 11 amino acids. CDR3 DNA: TGTGCCAGCAGTTCCAGAGAGACCCAGTACTTC. This encodes CASSSRETQYF.

This chain uses TRBV14 with TRBJ2-7; D ambiguous. Germline CDR1 SGHDN, CDR2 FVKESK. The CDR3 is 15 amino acids. The germline V and J ends were trimmed by 0 bases and 1 base, with 10 bases remaining between them. CDR3 DNA sequence: TGTGCCAGCAGCCAAGATAACGCCAGATCCTACGAGCAGTACTTC. Its translation: CASSQDNARSYEQYF. Full variable domain (missing parts from reference TRBV14 and TRBJ2-7): EAGVTQFPSHSVIEKGQTVTLRCDPISGHDNLYWYRRVMGKEIKFLLHFVKESKQDESGMPNNRFLAERTGGTYSTLKVQPAELEDSGVYFCASSQDNARSYEQYFGPGTRLTVT.

The chain recombines TRBV11-2 with TRBJ2-1, with unresolved D. Trimming took 4 bases from V and 12 from J, leaving 13 bases between them. The CDR3 extends over 12 amino acids. Germline V gene data show CDR1 as SGHAT and CDR2 as FQNNGV. DNA for the CDR3: TGTGCCAGCAGCTCCGACCGGCCGGGGCAGTTCTTC. Protein sequence: CASSSDRPGQFF.

This rearrangement joins TRBV5-1 to TRBJ1-2, with D unresolved. Germline assignment: CDR1 SGHRS and CDR2 YFSETQ. Between the trimmed V and J ends, which lost 5 bases and 3 bases, there was a span of 11 bases. This CDR3 has 13 amino acids. CDR3 nucleotides: TGCGCCAGCAGTATGGACGGGGACTATGGCTACACCTTC. The encoded protein is CASSMDGDYGYTF.

The J gene is TRBJ2-3, the V gene TRBV28, with 10 bases identical to TRBD2. V shed 2 bases and J 0 bases; nucleotides not matched to a gene: 14. The V gene's germline CDR1 is MDHEN and CDR2 SYDVKM. The length of the CDR3 is 20 residues. The CDR3 nucleotides read TGTGCCAGCAGTTTAATCGGTATTAGCGGGAGGCCGAAGAGCACAGATACGCAGTATTTT. Translating gives CASSLIGISGRPKSTDTQYF.

The chain employs TRBV7-8 and TRBJ2-3; D remains unclear. The CDR3 has 13 amino acids. The germline CDR1 and CDR2 sequences are SGHVS and FQNEAQ. V was trimmed by 3 bases and J by 5 bases, leaving 9 bases between them. DNA for the CDR3: TGTGCCAGCAGCTTGTTCGGTCGAGATACGCAGTATTTT. Encoded protein: CASSLFGRDTQYF.

This clone turned up a few times. The chain links TRBV5-6 to TRBJ2-6; TRBD2 matches 14 bases. V lost 4 bases and J lost 0; bases outside the gene matches: 6. The CDR3 loop spans 19 amino acids. Germline-derived CDR1 and CDR2 are SGHDT and YYEEEE. In DNA form, the CDR3 reads TGTGCCAGCAGCGGGGGACTAGCGGGAGCGATCTCTGGGGCCAACGTCCTGACTTTC. This gives the protein CASSGGLAGAISGANVLTF. Full variable domain (remainder filled in from reference TRBV5-6 and TRBJ2-6): DAGVTQSPTHLIKTRGQQVTLRCSPKSGHDTVSWYQQALGQGPQFIFQYYEEEERQRGNFPDRFSGHQFPNYSSELNVNALLLGDSALYLCASSGGLAGAISGANVLTFGAGSRLTVL.

CDR3 nucleotide sequence: TGTGCCAGCATTACACAGGGGGAGTCCTACGAGCAGTACTTC. Translating it yields CASITQGESYEQYF. V is TRBV28 and J is TRBJ2-7; TRBD1 matches 8 bases. The germline V gene has CDR1 MDHEN and CDR2 SYDVKM. Trimming took 7 bases from V and 1 from J; bases not matched to a gene: 6. The CDR3 runs to 14 residues. The full variable domain, with the rest looked up from reference TRBV28 and TRBJ2-7, is DVKVTQSSRYLVKRTGEKVFLECVQDMDHENMFWYRQDPGLGLRLIYFSYDVKMKEKGDIPEGYSVSREKKERFSLILESASTNQTSMYLCASITQGESYEQYFGPGTRLTVT.

The J gene is TRBJ1-2, the V gene TRBV4-3, with D unclear. Germline V gives CDR1 LGHNA, CDR2 YSLEER. V was clipped by 0 bases and J by 4 bases, with 15 bases between them. The CDR3 loop spans 16 amino acids. For the CDR3, the DNA is TGCGCCAGCAGCCAAGATTTCGGCCCCGGAGGCTATGGCTACACCTTC. This sequence encodes CASSQDFGPGGYGYTF.

This clone was counted only a few times. V usage is TRBV19 and J usage is TRBJ2-7; no clear D gene. This CDR3 has 13 residues. The germline V gene has CDR1 LNHDA and CDR2 SQIVND (reference sequence). The germline V and J ends were trimmed by 3 bases and 6 bases, with 12 bases remaining between them. CDR3 nucleotide sequence: TGTGCCAGTAGTATGAGCGAGATTGGCGAGCAGTACTTC. Translated, it gives CASSMSEIGEQYF.

The rearrangement uses TRBV30 and TRBJ2-4, with 10 nucleotides matching TRBD2. Losses at the gene ends were 2 bases for V and 14 bases for J; bases not matched to a gene: 15. CDR3 size: 15 residues. The germline CDR1 and CDR2 sequences are GTSNPN and SVGIG (reference sequence). CDR3 DNA: TGTGCCTGGAGTATCGGACTAGCGGCCCAGTTCCCCAAGTACTTC. Encoded protein: CAWSIGLAAQFPKYF. Complete variable domain (other parts from reference TRBV30 and TRBJ2-4): SQTIHQWPATLVQPVGSPLSLECTVEGTSNPNLYWYRQAAGRGLQLLFYSVGIGQISSEVPQNLSASRPQDRQFILSSKKLLLSDSGFYLCAWSIGLAAQFPKYFGAGTRLSVL.

CDR3 in DNA: TGTGCCAGCAGCGTAGGGAACGAGGGGGTTGGCTACACCTTC. Protein sequence: CASSVGNEGVGYTF. The chain carries TRBV9 and TRBJ1-2; D might be TRBD1 (6 bases). Looked up from germline, CDR1 is SGDLS and CDR2 is YYNGEE. CDR3 length: 14 residues. V lost 0 bases and J 7 bases, leaving 13 bases between the germline ends.

The rearrangement joins TRBV7-2 to TRBJ2-3; maybe TRBD1 (6 bases). V dropped 2 bases and J dropped 3 bases, with 12 bases sitting between them. Germline lookup yields CDR1 SGHTA and CDR2 FQGNSA. The CDR3 totals 15 residues. The DNA for the CDR3 is TGTGCCAGCAGCTTACCAGGGGTCGGAACAGATACGCAGTATTTT. Protein: CASSLPGVGTDTQYF.

The chain joins TRBV30 to TRBJ1-2; D not resolved. The CDR3 is 12 amino acids. Germline V lookup: CDR1 GTSNPN, CDR2 SVGIG (reference sequence). V lost 3 bases and J lost 4, with 9 bases in between. CDR3 bases: TGTGCCTGGAGCAGGCAGGCCTATGGCTACACCTTC. It is translated as CAWSRQAYGYTF.

This chain joins TRBV6-1 and TRBJ1-2, with D hard to call. Trimming took off 9 bases at V and 4 bases at J, with 21 bases between the two ends. The CDR3 spans 15 residues. Germline assignment: CDR1 MNHNS and CDR2 SASEGT. For the CDR3, the DNA is TGTGCCAGTTCGGCGCCCTCACTTTCGGGCTATGGCTACACCTTC. Translation: CASSAPSLSGYGYTF.

The gene calls are TRBV28 and TRBJ2-3; TRBD1 matches at 7 bases. The germline CDR1 and CDR2 sequences are MDHEN and SYDVKM. There are 17 residues in the CDR3. Germline trimming cut 7 bases from V and 1 base from J; bases unmatched to any gene: 14. CDR3 coding DNA: TGTGCCAGCATCCTACAGGGGTGGGACACCGGCACAGATACGCAGTATTTT. It yields the protein CASILQGWDTGTDTQYF.

The chain couples TRBV29-1 to TRBJ2-7; TRBD1 agrees at 7 bases. CDR1 is SQVTM and CDR2 is ANQGSEA in the germline V gene. Unmatched junction bases numbered 13, after V lost 5 bases and J lost 3 bases. The CDR3 totals 15 residues. CDR3 DNA: TGCAGCGTTACGGCGAAGGGGGCGCTTCTCTACGAGCAGTACTTC. Protein product: CSVTAKGALLYEQYF.

This chain joins TRBV4-3 and TRBJ1-1; 7 bases agree with TRBD1. The V gene's germline CDR1 is LGHNA and CDR2 YSLEER. The V gene end was trimmed by 0 bases and the J gene end by 3 bases; junction bases not matched to a gene: 4. The CDR3 extends over 15 amino acids. This CDR3 is CASSQEWDSYTEAFF. CDR3 in DNA: TGCGCCAGCAGCCAAGAGTGGGACAGCTACACTGAAGCTTTCTTT.

The CDR3 bases are TGTGCCAGCAGTGAAGACAGGGGGGAGATGCCCCAGCATTTT. Amino acid sequence: CASSEDRGEMPQHF. This chain uses TRBV6-1 with TRBJ1-5; 8 bases agree with TRBD1. Germline V gene data show CDR1 as MNHNS and CDR2 as SASEGT. J gave up 9 bases and V 1 base, and 5 bases lay outside the gene matches. The CDR3 sequence is 14 residues long.

The chain joins TRBV28 to TRBJ1-4; no reliable D call. This CDR3 comprises 16 residues. The ends were cut back, 5 bases at V and 0 bases at J, with 13 bases in the middle. Per germline, CDR1 MDHEN and CDR2 SYDVKM. In nucleotides, the CDR3 is TGTGCCAGCAGTGAAGAACCGGGAGCAACTAATGAAAAACTGTTTTTT. As protein: CASSEEPGATNEKLFF.

This chain uses TRBV7-6 with TRBJ1-1; 10 bases agree with TRBD1. J was trimmed by 4 bases and V by 2 bases; bases with no gene match: 7. This CDR3 comprises 16 residues. The germline gives CDR1 SGHVS, CDR2 FNYEAQ. The CDR3 DNA follows: TGTGCCAGCAGCTTATTACCGACAGGGGGCGTCACTGAAGCTTTCTTT. The encoded protein is CASSLLPTGGVTEAFF.

This chain links TRBV5-1 with TRBJ2-7; TRBD1 matches 9 bases. Germline loops: CDR1 SGHRS, CDR2 YFSETQ. V lost 0 bases, J lost 2 bases, and 3 bases stayed unmatched. The CDR3 sequence is 15 residues long. DNA of the CDR3: TGCGCCAGCAGCTTGGATGGACAGGGGACCTACGAGCAGTACTTC. Translating gives CASSLDGQGTYEQYF.

The chain is built from TRBV20-1 and TRBJ2-7; D gene ambiguous. Germline-derived CDR1 and CDR2 are DFQATT and SNEGSKA (reference sequence). Between the trimmed V and J ends, which lost 6 bases and 4 bases, there was a span of 10 bases. The CDR3 loop spans 11 amino acids. The CDR3 sequence: CSAGDTYEQYF. DNA of the CDR3: TGCAGTGCGGGCGACACTTACGAGCAGTACTTC.